One sample yielded the 23 T cell receptor beta chains listed below, sequenced in a study of read filtering for tumor transcriptome and immune sequencing. The library was built from around 380 ng RNA with molecular barcoded adaptors for alpha/delta and beta/gamma chains. TCRdb redid the calling of the reads with MiXCR, one entry per CDR3 protein. The table shows 25,000 to 35,000 distinct CDR3 sequences, with about 18% occurring only once. Sequencing input: a population of CD138-negative cells sorted from bone marrow. These receptors were taken from a donor aged 40 or older with multiple myeloma.

This clonotype came up many times. This sequence joins TRBV29-1 and TRBJ1-1; D uncertain. The CDR3 spans 11 residues. In germline, CDR1 is SQVTM, CDR2 ANQGSEA. V lost 4 bases, J lost 5 bases, and 8 bases lay in between. CDR3 DNA sequence: TGCAGCGTTGTCCGGGAGACTGAAGCTTTCTTT. Its protein is CSVVRETEAFF.

This clonotype was recorded at least ten times. CDR3 nucleotides: TGTGCCAGCAGCTTAGGGTCCCGCTACGAGCAGTACTTC. Its translation is CASSLGSRYEQYF. This rearrangement joins TRBV11-2 to TRBJ2-7; no firm D call. V was pared by 1 base and J by 3 bases, with 7 bases between. The germline V gene encodes CDR1 SGHAT and CDR2 FQNNGV. The CDR3 is made up of 13 amino acids. Variable domain in full (rest from reference TRBV11-2 and TRBJ2-7): EAGVAQSPRYKIIEKRQSVAFWCNPISGHATLYWYQQILGQGPKLLIQFQNNGVVDDSQLPKDRFSAERLKGVDSTLKIQPAKLEDSAVYLCASSLGSRYEQYFGPGTRLTVT.

In this sample, this clonotype turned up many times. V gene TRBV12-3 or TRBV12-4 combines with J gene TRBJ2-5; 11 bases match TRBD2. This CDR3 is 17 amino acids long. The V segment lost 1 base and the J segment 2 bases; nucleotides outside the gene matches: 6. CDR3 region: CASSLVGLAGLQETQYF. The CDR3 region has the DNA TGTGCCAGCAGTTTAGTAGGACTAGCGGGTCTACAAGAGACCCAGTACTTC.

This clonotype was counted at least ten times. The V gene is TRBV5-6, the J gene TRBJ2-3; 9 bases match TRBD1. The CDR3 consists of 15 residues. The ends lost 4 bases at V and 4 bases at J; junction bases unmatched: 7. Germline assignment: CDR1 SGHDT and CDR2 YYEEEE. The CDR3 sequence is CASSRSGTGSDTQYF. As DNA, the CDR3 is TGTGCCAGCAGCCGTTCCGGGACAGGGTCAGATACGCAGTATTTT. Filled out from reference TRBV5-6 and TRBJ2-3, the complete variable domain reads DAGVTQSPTHLIKTRGQQVTLRCSPKSGHDTVSWYQQALGQGPQFIFQYYEEEERQRGNFPDRFSGHQFPNYSSELNVNALLLGDSALYLCASSRSGTGSDTQYFGPGTRLTVL.

Worth noting for this clonotype: A much bigger clone sits one base away, suggesting this may be a read error. The chain recombines TRBV7-8 with TRBJ2-7, with TRBD2 identical over 7 bases. The CDR3 has 15 residues. CDR1 SGHVS and CDR2 FQNEAQ come from the germline V gene. The CDR3 region has the DNA TGTGCCAGCAGCTTTAATCCTAGCGGCACATACGAGCAGTGCTTC. Translating it yields CASSFNPSGTYEQCF. Using reference TRBV7-8 and TRBJ2-7 for the parts outside the CDR3, the full variable domain is GAGVSQSPRYKVAKRGQDVALRCDPISGHVSLFWYQQALGQGPEFLTYFQNEAQLDKSGLPSDRFFAERPEGSVSTLKIQRTQQEDSAVYLCASSFNPSGTYEQCFGPGTRLTVT.

About this clonotype: A read error may be the cause here, since a much bigger clone is one base away. J is TRBJ2-7 and V is TRBV28, with 10 positions matching TRBD1. Germline lookup yields CDR1 MDHEN and CDR2 SYDVKM. This CDR3 has 14 residues. The CDR3 DNA follows: TGTGCCGGCAGTTGGGGACAGGGGTACTACGAGCAGTGCTTC. Its translation: CAGSWGQGYYEQCF.

This chain uses TRBV4-2 with TRBJ2-1, with 8 bases matching TRBD2. The V gene end was trimmed by 0 bases and the J gene end by 0 bases; junction bases not matched to a gene: 4. Germline CDR1 is LGHNA and CDR2 is YNFKEQ. This CDR3 has 17 residues. The CDR3, as DNA: TGTGCCAGCAGCCAAGATCTAACTAGCGGCTCCTACAATGAGCAGTTCTTC. The encoded protein is CASSQDLTSGSYNEQFF.

This clonotype occurred many times. The chain employs TRBV27 and TRBJ1-1; tentative D call: TRBD1 (5 bases). The CDR3 has 15 residues. With 1 base removed from V and 0 bases from J, the gap between germline ends came to 9 bases. CDR1 is MNHEY and CDR2 is SMNVEV in the germline V gene (reference sequence). The CDR3 DNA sequence: TGTGCCAGCAGTTTATTTGGGGGGATGAACACTGAAGCTTTCTTT. It encodes CASSLFGGMNTEAFF.

This clonotype was recorded at least ten times. CDR3 in DNA: TGTGCCAGCAGCTCCACTGTCTCGGACAATGAGCAGTTCTTC. Protein product: CASSSTVSDNEQFF. The V gene is TRBV5-6, the J gene TRBJ2-1; D unresolved. CDR1 SGHDT and CDR2 YYEEEE come from the germline V gene. Trimming removed 3 bases from V and 5 bases from J, with 12 bases in between. The CDR3 is 14 amino acids.

V is TRBV19 and J is TRBJ2-1; tentatively, D is TRBD1 or TRBD2 (5 bases each). Between the trimmed V and J ends, which lost 0 bases and 0 bases, there was a span of 15 bases. Germline V CDR1 and CDR2: LNHDA, SQIVND (reference sequence). The CDR3 contains 18 residues. Here the CDR3 DNA reads TGTGCCAGTAGTATAGAGGGGGACGGGGTGAGCTCCTACAATGAGCAGTTCTTC. Translating gives CASSIEGDGVSSYNEQFF.

Regarding this clonotype: This may arise from a read error, as a much more abundant clone is one base away. The genes are TRBV29-1 and TRBJ1-5; D is possibly TRBD1 (6 bases). Germline V gene lookup returns CDR1 SQVTM and CDR2 ANQGSEA. The CDR3 loop spans 13 amino acids. The CDR3 sequence is CSAADSSSQPQHF. CDR3 bases: TGCAGCGCCGCGGACAGTAGCAGTCAGCCCCAGCATTTT.

This clonotype showed up many times. The chain uses TRBV4-2 and TRBJ2-3; D remains unclear. Germline-derived CDR1 and CDR2 are LGHNA and YNFKEQ. This CDR3 is 15 amino acids long. V lost 1 base and J 3 bases, leaving 11 bases between the germline ends. CDR3 amino acids: CASSQAELDTDTQYF. The CDR3 DNA sequence: TGTGCCAGCAGCCAAGCTGAACTGGATACAGATACGCAGTATTTT.

The chain couples TRBV7-9 to TRBJ2-3; D gene uncertain. From germline, CDR1 is SEHNR and CDR2 FQNEAQ (reference sequence). The V gene lost 5 bases and the J gene lost 2 bases, with 17 bases spanning the gap. This CDR3 has 16 residues. DNA of the CDR3: TGTGCCAGCAGCCTGAGATCCAGCGTCAACACAGATACGCAGTATTTT. Its translation: CASSLRSSVNTDTQYF.

This clonotype has a count of ten or more. V is TRBV11-2 and J is TRBJ1-3; TRBD1 is a possible D gene (5 bases). The CDR3 is 14 residues long. The V gene's germline CDR1 is SGHAT and CDR2 FQNNGV. Deletions cut 3 bases from V and 4 bases from J, with 10 bases between. The CDR3 nucleotides are TGTGCCAGCAGCTTTATCCGGACAGGAAACACCATATATTTT. Translating it yields CASSFIRTGNTIYF. The variable domain in full, with the rest retrieved from reference TRBV11-2 and TRBJ1-3, is EAGVAQSPRYKIIEKRQSVAFWCNPISGHATLYWYQQILGQGPKLLIQFQNNGVVDDSQLPKDRFSAERLKGVDSTLKIQPAKLEDSAVYLCASSFIRTGNTIYFGEGSWLTVV.

About this clonotype itself: Compared with germline, one end of the junction differs, possibly owing to a read error. The genes are TRBV6-6 and TRBJ1-2; weak D call: TRBD1 (5 bases). This CDR3 comprises 14 residues. Germline assignment: CDR1 MNHNY and CDR2 SVGAGI (reference sequence). CDR3 sequence reads: CASSPRDDSYGYIF. The CDR3 DNA is TGTGCCAGCAGTCCCCGCGATGACAGTTATGGCTACATCTTC.

At least ten counts were recorded for this clonotype. This sequence joins TRBV29-1 and TRBJ2-7; 7 bases line up with TRBD1. Germline V gene data show CDR1 as SQVTM and CDR2 as ANQGSEA. V was clipped by 4 bases and J by 3 bases; unmatched bases: 12. The CDR3 is made up of 15 amino acids. The CDR3 coding sequence is TGCAGCGTTGTCTCAGCAACAGGGGTTCGCTACGAGCAGTACTTC. Residues: CSVVSATGVRYEQYF.

This clonotype was detected many times. J is TRBJ2-1 and V is TRBV2; no firm D call. CDR3 length: 13 amino acids. Germline loops: CDR1 SNHLY, CDR2 FYNNEI. The V and J ends lost 2 bases and 6 bases respectively, with 8 bases between them. The CDR3 DNA reads as TGTGCCAGCAGTGAACGATTAGGCAATGAGCAGTTCTTC. Protein sequence: CASSERLGNEQFF.

The chain links TRBV12-3 or TRBV12-4 to TRBJ1-4; weak D call: TRBD1 (5 bases). Between the trimmed V and J ends, which lost 0 bases and 3 bases, there was a span of 8 bases. The CDR3 is 15 residues long. This CDR3 is CASSLAGGANEKLFF. The CDR3 DNA reads TGTGCCAGCAGTTTAGCGGGGGGGGCTAATGAAAAACTGTTTTTT.

This clonotype occurred a few times. A single base separates this from a much larger clone, so it may be a read error. As the CDR3 is not closed by the conserved phenylalanine or tryptophan, this likely results from a read error. This chain uses TRBV6-2 or TRBV6-3 with TRBJ2-7; D is ambiguous. The V gene lost 3 bases and the J gene lost 3 bases, with 9 bases spanning the gap. The CDR3 is made up of 13 amino acids. CDR1 is MNHEY, CDR2 SVGEGT, per germline. Here the CDR3 reads CASSYDQNYEQYL. DNA of the CDR3: TGTGCCAGCAGTTATGACCAGAACTACGAGCAGTACCTC.

There are many counts of this clonotype. V and J are TRBV7-3 and TRBJ2-3; D is unresolved. V shed 2 bases and J shed 2 bases, with 11 bases lying between them. Germline V gives CDR1 SGHTA, CDR2 FQGTGA. This CDR3 has 15 amino acids. CDR3 sequence: CASSLGLRDTDTQYF. CDR3 nucleotides: TGTGCCAGCAGCTTAGGGCTACGCGACACAGATACGCAGTATTTT.

This clonotype was seen ten or more times. The chain has TRBV29-1 and TRBJ1-1; D unresolved. CDR1 is SQVTM, CDR2 ANQGSEA, per germline. V was trimmed by 7 bases and J by 1 base, leaving 7 bases between them. The CDR3 spans 11 residues. CDR3 coding DNA: TGCAGCGCCCTGTGGAACACTGAAGCTTTCTTT. It encodes CSALWNTEAFF.

The table lists this clonotype with many counts. V and J are TRBV20-1 and TRBJ1-1; TRBD1 is a possible D gene (5 bases). This CDR3 region has 14 residues. With 3 bases removed from V and 5 bases from J, the gap between germline ends came to 16 bases. Germline V lookup: CDR1 DFQATT, CDR2 SNEGSKA (reference sequence). CDR3 amino acids: CSARDTGLVTEAFF. Here the CDR3 DNA reads TGCAGTGCTAGGGACACAGGTTTGGTGACTGAAGCTTTCTTT.

This clonotype has ten or more counts. The rearrangement uses TRBV2 and TRBJ2-7, with no clear D. The CDR3 contains 12 residues. From germline, CDR1 is SNHLY and CDR2 FYNNEI. Trimming cost V 6 bases and J 4 bases, with 10 bases left between them. Written as DNA, the CDR3 is TGTGCCAGCAGCGCCATGGGTTACGAGCAGTACTTC. Protein product: CASSAMGYEQYF.